The clone carrying this T cell receptor beta chain occurred a few times. The length of the CDR3 is 12 residues. Germline V gene data show CDR1 as SNHLY and CDR2 as FYNNEI. V was shortened by 4 bases and J by 7 bases, with 8 bases between the two germline ends. A second PCR of 7 to 11 cycles used a sample-barcoded 5' primer and a J-beta primer mix. TCRdb re-called the 5' RACE reads through MiXCR, storing one row per CDR3 protein. The sample lists more than 650,000 distinct CDR3 sequences, around 24% seen once, with roughly 3.1% in the top ten. This specimen comes from a study of blood T cells in healthy people across ages. The same data also went into a second study, on T cells of mothers and their children.

V and J are TRBV2 and TRBJ2-1; no reliable D call. The clonotype originates from a boy between 5 and 17 years old in good health. The sequencing input was blood. The CDR3 sequence: CASSVTANEQFF. The DNA for the CDR3 is TGTGCCAGCAGTGTAACTGCGAATGAGCAGTTCTTC.